This TCR beta chain emerged from a study of molecular identifiers for immune sequencing clone quantification. Findings of the study overall: Effector cells kept over 99% of their molecules in clones above 20 RNA copies, while naive cells kept under 1% there.

Preparation of naive CD8 libraries involved roughly 18,000 to 1,100,000 sorted cells and 10%, 30% or 50% RNA. V lost 3 bases, J lost 0 bases, and 7 bases stayed unmatched. This CDR3 is built from 17 residues. The germline CDR1 and CDR2 sequences are SGHAT and FQNNGV. TCRdb processed the PCR reads anew with MiXCR; each CDR3 protein has one entry. The sample lists more than 450,000 distinct CDR3 sequences; 25% were seen once. For this clonotype: Its antigen is still unknown.

This receptor was obtained from a human donor in good health. Some libraries in this study had Jurkat cell RNA spiked in. Sequencing was performed on naive CD8+ T cells from blood, with Jurkat cell RNA spiked in. Noted subset: FACS-sorted CD8+CD4-CCR7+CD45RA+ naive T cells. J is TRBJ2-1 and V is TRBV11-2; 8 nucleotides agree with TRBD2. Here the CDR3 DNA reads TGTGCCAGCAGCTTGGCGGGAGGCTACCTCTCCTACAATGAGCAGTTCTTC. Encoded protein: CASSLAGGYLSYNEQFF.